This is a list of T cell receptor beta chains from one sample in a study of Ad26.COV2.S vaccination and SARS-CoV-2 variants. TCRdb's copy holds only in-frame clones and misses some; the assay was immunoSEQ multiplex PCR. The table includes around 450,000 clones, 89% detected once. The source was peripheral blood, collected in a trial of Ad26.COV2.S vaccine versus placebo. Receptor source: a person between 18 and 65 years old who received the Ad26.COV2.S COVID-19 vaccine or a placebo. The CDR3 runs from the conserved cysteine through the conserved F or W. The D gene is left open where the match is weak. The size field is filled for only some rows; it gives once, few, many or a size class.

>-|-|TRBV9|TRBJ1-2
TGTGCCAGCAGCATAAGGCCAGCTTCAAGGGGCTACACCTTC
CASSIRPASRGYTF
>-|-|TRBV6-5|TRBJ2-3
TGTGCCAGCAGCCCGACGCGAAGCACAGATACGCAGTATTTT
CASSPTRSTDTQYF
>-|-|TRBV9|TRBJ1-2
TGTGCCAGCAGCCTAGGGGCGGGCAGGGGAAACTATGGCTACACCTTC
CASSLGAGRGNYGYTF
>-|-|TRBV5-1|TRBJ2-5
TGCGCCAGCAGCTTGACGGTCCAAGAGACCCAGTACTTC
CASSLTVQETQYF
>once|-|TRBV24-1|TRBJ1-2
TGTGCCACCAGTGACACTACAGGCCCCTATGGCTACACCTTC
CATSDTTGPYGYTF
>-|TRBD1|TRBV5-4|TRBJ1-6
TGTGCCAGCAGCTTTTACAGGGGCAATTCACCCCTCCACTTT
CASSFYRGNSPLHF
>-|-|TRBV7-2|TRBJ1-2
TGTGCCAGCAGCTTGGGGACGATCTATGGCTACACCTTC
CASSLGTIYGYTF
>-|-|TRBV4-3|TRBJ1-4
TGCGCCAGCAGCCAGACAGGTTCTAATGAAAAACTGTTTTTT
CASSQTGSNEKLFF
>-|TRBD1|TRBV7-2|TRBJ1-1
TGTGCCAGCAGCTTGAGGACAGGGCCCCTAACTGGTGAAGCTTTCTTT
CASSLRTGPLTGEAFF
>-|TRBD1|TRBV5-4|TRBJ1-1
TGTGCCAGCAGCCCGGGACAGCCGAACACTGAAGCTTTCTTT
CASSPGQPNTEAFF
>-|-|TRBV4-3|TRBJ1-2
TGCGCCAGCAGCCCAAGCTTGCAGGTGGGCCCTTATGGCTACACCTTC
CASSPSLQVGPYGYTF
>few|-|TRBV7-2|TRBJ2-7
TGTGCCAGCAGCTCGGACGCCTACGAGCAGTACTTC
CASSSDAYEQYF
>-|-|TRBV7-9|TRBJ2-1
TGTGCCAGCAGCTTGGGTTCGACGGCCAGCTCCTACAATGAGCAGTTCTTC
CASSLGSTASSYNEQFF
>-|-|TRBV11-2|TRBJ1-4
TGTGCCAGCAGCTTAATGAGAACTAATGAAAAACTGTTTTTT
CASSLMRTNEKLFF
>-|TRBD2|TRBV5-4|TRBJ2-3
TGTGCCAGCAGCCCGGCCGCGGGGGGCGGCACAGATACGCAGTATTTT
CASSPAAGGGTDTQYF